Each of the 10 T cell receptor beta chains below was sequenced from the same sample in a study of shared clonotypes between healthy human individuals. This table comes from immunoSEQ multiplex PCR, and its TCRdb copy is limited to in-frame clones, with some not included. Of 2 million to 2.5 million clones in the sample, around 90% were seen once. The specimen sequenced was naive CD4+ T cells from PBMCs. Specified subset: CD45RA+ positively selected. The origin of the receptors is a man aged 18-30 years in good health. Some clones in this sample may be carry-over from other donors' samples.

The chain combines TRBV21-1 with TRBJ2-3; the table calls TRBD1, which could not be checked here. TRBV21-1 is a pseudogene segment. The CDR3 sequence is 13 residues long. CDR3 DNA sequence: TGTGCCAGAAACAGGGCCCTCACAGATACGCAGTATTTT. Its translation: CARNRALTDTQYF.

The chain uses TRBV28 and TRBJ2-3; perhaps TRBD1 as D (6 bases). Deletions cut 6 bases from V and 2 bases from J, with 18 bases between. CDR3 length: 16 residues. Per germline, CDR1 MDHEN and CDR2 SYDVKM. This CDR3 is CASRTLEAGATDTQYF. The CDR3 DNA is TGTGCCAGCAGAACCCTGGAGGCAGGGGCCACAGATACGCAGTATTTT.

The chain couples TRBV10-3 to TRBJ1-3; no clear D. CDR1 and CDR2 from the germline V gene are ENHRY and SYGVKD. This CDR3 region has 14 residues. The V end lost 2 bases, the J end lost 1 base, and 6 bases lay between the germline ends. CDR3 region: CAISEIASGNTIYF. For the CDR3, the DNA is TGTGCCATCAGTGAGATCGCATCTGGAAACACCATATATTTT.

The chain links TRBV6-1 to TRBJ2-7; TRBD1 matches 7 bases. The germline V gene encodes CDR1 MNHNS and CDR2 SASEGT. The trim removed 5 bases at V and 3 bases at J, leaving 1 base unmatched. CDR3 length: 12 amino acids. CDR3 nucleotides: TGTGCCAGCAGTTGGGACAGCTACGAGCAGTACTTC. Protein: CASSWDSYEQYF.

The gene calls are TRBV15 and TRBJ2-7, with D possibly being TRBD1 or TRBD2 (6 bases each). Trimming stripped 6 bases from V and 3 bases from J, with 12 bases between. CDR1 is LNHNV and CDR2 is YYDKDF in the germline V gene (reference sequence). The CDR3 runs 13 residues. This CDR3 reads CATSGGGLYEQYF. The DNA for the CDR3 is TGTGCCACCAGTGGAGGGGGTCTCTACGAGCAGTACTTC.

V usage is TRBV9 and J usage is TRBJ2-1; D is unclear. V lost 0 bases, J lost 8 bases, and 12 bases lay in between. The CDR3 covers 14 residues. CDR1 and CDR2 from the germline V gene are SGDLS and YYNGEE. The CDR3 is CASSVAPLGYEQFF. CDR3 sequence (DNA): TGTGCCAGCAGCGTAGCCCCCCTGGGCTATGAGCAGTTCTTC.

The rearrangement links TRBV19 to TRBJ1-3, with D unresolved. This CDR3 comprises 16 residues. V was shortened by 3 bases and J by 4 bases, with 16 bases between the two germline ends. Germline CDR1 LNHDA, CDR2 SQIVND (reference sequence). In nucleotides, the CDR3 is TGTGCCAGTAGTATTCGTGGCAGATCCTTAGGAAACACCATATATTTT. Encoded protein: CASSIRGRSLGNTIYF.

This chain uses TRBV18 with TRBJ2-5, with D unclear. Trimming left V 5 bases short and J 5 bases short, with 12 bases between. The CDR3 contains 13 residues. Germline loops: CDR1 KGHSH, CDR2 LQKENI. CDR3 bases: TGTGCCAGCTCAGCTCTAGTGGGGGAGACCCAGTACTTC. It encodes CASSALVGETQYF.

This clone turned up a few times. This sequence joins TRBV10-3 and TRBJ1-2; D unresolved. Trimming removed 8 bases from V and 8 bases from J, with 15 bases in between. The CDR3 covers 12 residues. Germline V lookup: CDR1 ENHRY, CDR2 SYGVKD. The CDR3 spells CAIYLTSIGYTF. The CDR3 nucleotides are TGTGCCATCTATTTGACTTCGATCGGCTACACCTTC.

The genes are TRBV6-6 and TRBJ2-7; the D gene could be TRBD1 or TRBD2 (6 bases each). This CDR3 has 14 residues. Per the germline V gene, CDR1 is MNHNY and CDR2 is SVGAGI (reference sequence). The ends were cut back, 6 bases at V and 3 bases at J, with 15 bases in the middle. The CDR3: CASRSSGAFYEQYF. The DNA of the CDR3 is TGTGCCAGCAGGTCCTCGGGGGCATTCTACGAGCAGTACTTC.